This entry describes one T cell receptor (beta chain). TCRdb re-called the RT-PCR reads through MiXCR, storing one row per CDR3 protein. The repertoire has hundreds of thousands of distinct CDR3 sequences, around 14% of them found once; the top ten carry about 3.9%. This CDR3 comprises 14 residues. CDR1 is LGHNA and CDR2 is YNFKEQ in the germline V gene. V was clipped by 0 bases and J by 7 bases, with 10 bases between them. Sequencing used memory CD4+ T cells from blood. The V gene is TRBV4-2, the J gene TRBJ2-1; no reliable D call. The receptor was derived from a female donor in good health, serving as a healthy control. In DNA, the CDR3 is TGTGCCAGCAGCCAAGATTTCCGCCAAAATGAGCAGTTCTTC. Its translation is CASSQDFRQNEQFF.